Detailed here is one T cell receptor (beta chain). A much larger clone lies one base from this, so it may be a read error. The iRepertoire nested amplicon-rescue multiplex PCR amplified TCR alpha and beta CDR3s from RNA. TCRdb used MiXCR to reprocess the multiplex PCR reads, holding one entry per CDR3 protein. Of 170,000 or so distinct CDR3 sequences in the sample, around 40% were seen once. The data belong to a study of glioma-infiltrating T cells. The V gene lost 0 bases and the J gene lost 0 bases, with 15 bases spanning the gap. Germline CDR1 is DFQATT and CDR2 is SNEGSKA (reference sequence). CDR3 length: 16 amino acids.

Material for sequencing was glioma tissue, nonneoplastic brain tissue, or PBMCs (not recorded which). This chain joins TRBV20-1 and TRBJ2-7; TRBD2 might be the D (5 bases). The sequence came from a human donor with low-grade glioma or glioblastoma, undergoing nonglioma brain surgery, or in good health (not recorded which). The chain's CDR3 is CSARDRRRVSSYEQYF. For the CDR3, the DNA is TGCAGTGCTAGAGATAGGAGGAGAGTTAGCTCCTACGAGCAGTACTTC.